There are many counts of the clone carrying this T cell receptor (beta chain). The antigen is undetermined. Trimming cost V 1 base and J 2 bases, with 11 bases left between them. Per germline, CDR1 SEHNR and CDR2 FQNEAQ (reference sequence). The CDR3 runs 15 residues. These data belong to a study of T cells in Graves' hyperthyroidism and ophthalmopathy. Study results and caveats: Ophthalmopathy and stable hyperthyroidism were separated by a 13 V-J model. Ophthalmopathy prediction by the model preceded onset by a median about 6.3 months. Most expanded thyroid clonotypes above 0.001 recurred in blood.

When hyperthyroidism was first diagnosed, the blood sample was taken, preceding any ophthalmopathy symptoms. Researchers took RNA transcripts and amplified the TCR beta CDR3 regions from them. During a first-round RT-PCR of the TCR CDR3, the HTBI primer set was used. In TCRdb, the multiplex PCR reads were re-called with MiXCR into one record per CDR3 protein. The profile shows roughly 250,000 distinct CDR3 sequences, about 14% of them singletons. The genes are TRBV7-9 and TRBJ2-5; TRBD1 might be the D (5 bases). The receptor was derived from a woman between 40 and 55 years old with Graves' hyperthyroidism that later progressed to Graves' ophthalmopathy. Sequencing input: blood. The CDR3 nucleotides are TGTGCCAGCAGCTTAGAGTGGCGGACACAAGAGACCCAGTACTTC. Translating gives CASSLEWRTQETQYF.